This TCR beta chain is drawn from a study of cytomegalovirus exposure and HLA in healthy donors. General study points: HLA alleles were associated with 15,000 to 20,000 TCR beta sequences in a later analysis at 0.05 false discovery rate. In a later analysis, a genetic analysis reported fewer productive-TCR N-insertions in an Asian-associated ancestry cluster than the cohort average. Cytomegalovirus association was assigned to approximately 160 TCR beta chains.

Vbeta (60) and Jbeta (13) primers were used in the PCR. Generated by immunoSEQ multiplex PCR, the TCRdb table keeps only in-frame clones and is missing some. The table records about 200,000 clones, about nine tenths of them present only once. As regards this clone: Antigen unknown.

V gave up 10 bases and J gave up 3 bases, with 10 bases separating them. Germline loops: CDR1 WSHSY, CDR2 SAAADI. This CDR3 comprises 11 residues. The sample was PBMCs. The origin of this receptor is a boy younger than 10 in good health and CMV-seronegative. The chain combines TRBV10-2 with TRBJ2-7; unclear D gene. The CDR3 nucleotides are TGCGCCACCACTGGTTACTACGAGCAGTACTTC. Its protein product is CATTGYYEQYF.